This T cell receptor (beta chain) was profiled in a study of control samples from healthy donors and cancer patients (dated by TCRdb to about 2020). Taken from the germline V gene, the CDR1 and CDR2 loops are SNHLY and FYNNEI. The CDR3 runs 13 amino acids, cysteine and phenylalanine included. Kept here is only the CDR3 DNA, which spans 39 bases and is read in frame from base 1. The V and J ends are trimmed by 5 bases and 5 bases, leaving 9 bases between them. Many counts were recorded for this clone. It has no known antigen specificity. Base qualities are not provided; no much larger clone lies one nucleotide away. The method behind the library was the immunoSEQ multiplex PCR assay. In its TCRdb copy, this immuneACCESS table keeps in-frame sequences only and misses some clones. Where compared with another copy, unresolved V genes explain less than half of these, and the others have no known cause. Present in this sample are around 250,000 clones, roughly 82% of which were seen just once. Of the sample, roughly 15% is held by the ten largest clones.

The clonotype comes from a woman aged 60-75 years with lung cancer. The rearrangement combines TRBV2 with TRBJ2-2, with a weak D call of TRBD1 (6 bases match). Sequenced: PBMCs. Here the CDR3 is given as CASSMGATGELFF. The DNA sequence reads TGTGCCAGCAGTATGGGGGCGACCGGGGAGCTGTTTTTT. With the rest looked up from the reference TRBV2 and TRBJ2-2 genes rather than sequenced, the full variable domain is EPEVTQTPSHQVTQMGQEVILRCVPISNHLYFYWYRQILGQKVEFLVSFYNNEISEKSEIFDDQFSVERPDGSNFTLKIRSTKLEDSAMYFCASSMGATGELFFGEGSRLTVL.